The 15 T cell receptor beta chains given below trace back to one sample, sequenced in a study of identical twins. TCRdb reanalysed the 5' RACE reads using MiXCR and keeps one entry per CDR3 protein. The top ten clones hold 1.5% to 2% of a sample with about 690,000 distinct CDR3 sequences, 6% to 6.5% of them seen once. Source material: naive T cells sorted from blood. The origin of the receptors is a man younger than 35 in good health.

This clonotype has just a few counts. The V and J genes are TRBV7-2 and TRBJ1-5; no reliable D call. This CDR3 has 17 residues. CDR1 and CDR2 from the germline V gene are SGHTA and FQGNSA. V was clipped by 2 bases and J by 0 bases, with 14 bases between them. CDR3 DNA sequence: TGTGCCAGCAGCTTAATGTCTTCAGCCCATAGCAATCAGCCCCAGCATTTT. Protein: CASSLMSSAHSNQPQHF. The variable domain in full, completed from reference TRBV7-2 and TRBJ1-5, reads GAGVSQSPSNKVTEKGKDVELRCDPISGHTALYWYRQSLGQGLEFLIYFQGNSAPDKSGLPSDRFSAERTGGSVSTLTIQRTQQEDSAVYLCASSLMSSAHSNQPQHFGDGTRLSIL.

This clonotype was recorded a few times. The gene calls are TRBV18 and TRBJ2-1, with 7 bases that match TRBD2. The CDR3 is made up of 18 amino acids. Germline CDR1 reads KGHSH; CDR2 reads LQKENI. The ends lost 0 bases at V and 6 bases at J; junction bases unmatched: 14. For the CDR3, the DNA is TGTGCCAGCTCACCACCCTCCAGGGCGGGGGTCCGGGGCAATGAGCAGTTCTTC. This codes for CASSPPSRAGVRGNEQFF.

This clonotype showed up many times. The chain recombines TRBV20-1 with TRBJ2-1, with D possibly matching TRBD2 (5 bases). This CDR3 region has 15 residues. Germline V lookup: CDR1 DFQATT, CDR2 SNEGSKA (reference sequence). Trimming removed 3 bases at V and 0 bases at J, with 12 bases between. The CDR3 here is CSASHRDGSYNEQFF. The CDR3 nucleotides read TGCAGTGCTAGCCACCGGGATGGCTCCTACAATGAGCAGTTCTTC.

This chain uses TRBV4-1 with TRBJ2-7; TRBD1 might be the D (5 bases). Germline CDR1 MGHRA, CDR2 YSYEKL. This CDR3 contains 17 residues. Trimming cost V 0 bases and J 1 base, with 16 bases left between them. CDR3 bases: TGCGCCAGCAGCCAAGATTGTCCCAGGGCGAGGTCCTACGAGCAGTACGTC. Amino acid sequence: CASSQDCPRARSYEQYV.

The CDR3, as DNA: TGCGCCAGCAGCCAATCCGGGGCAGGGGATCAGCCCCAGCATTTT. Its protein product is CASSQSGAGDQPQHF. The genes are TRBV4-1 and TRBJ1-5; weak D call: TRBD1 (6 bases). There are 15 residues in the CDR3. Trimming stripped 2 bases from V and 5 bases from J, with 13 bases between. Per the germline V gene, CDR1 is MGHRA and CDR2 is YSYEKL.

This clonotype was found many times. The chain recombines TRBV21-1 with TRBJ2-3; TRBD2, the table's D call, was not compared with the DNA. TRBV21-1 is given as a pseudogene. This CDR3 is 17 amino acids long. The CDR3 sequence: CASSSEISGRFTDTQYF. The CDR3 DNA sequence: TGTGCCAGCAGCAGTGAGATTAGCGGGAGGTTCACAGATACGCAGTATTTT.

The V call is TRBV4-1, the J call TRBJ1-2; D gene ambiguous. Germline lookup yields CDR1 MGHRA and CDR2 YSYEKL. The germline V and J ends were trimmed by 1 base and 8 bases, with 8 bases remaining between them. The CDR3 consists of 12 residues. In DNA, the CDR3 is TGCGCCAGCAGCCAAGGGGAAGTCGGCTACACCTTC. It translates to CASSQGEVGYTF.

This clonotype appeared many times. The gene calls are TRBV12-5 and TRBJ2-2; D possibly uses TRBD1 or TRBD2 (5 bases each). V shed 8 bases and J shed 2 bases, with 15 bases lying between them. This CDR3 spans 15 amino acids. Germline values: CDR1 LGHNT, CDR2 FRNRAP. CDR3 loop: CASLAVGDNTGELFF. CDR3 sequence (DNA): TGTGCTAGTCTGGCCGTGGGGGACAACACCGGGGAGCTGTTTTTT. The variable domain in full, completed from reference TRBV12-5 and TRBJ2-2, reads DARVTQTPRHKVTEMGQEVTMRCQPILGHNTVFWYRQTMMQGLELLAYFRNRAPLDDSGMPKDRFSAEMPDATLATLKIQPSEPRDSAVYFCASLAVGDNTGELFFGEGSRLTVL.

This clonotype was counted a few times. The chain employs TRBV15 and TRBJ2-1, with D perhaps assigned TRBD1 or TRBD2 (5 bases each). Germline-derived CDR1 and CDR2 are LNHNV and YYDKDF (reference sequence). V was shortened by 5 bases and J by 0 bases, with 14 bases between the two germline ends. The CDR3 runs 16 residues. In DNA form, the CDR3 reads TGTGCCACCAGCGGATGGGACCGAGACTCCTACAATGAGCAGTTCTTC. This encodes CATSGWDRDSYNEQFF.

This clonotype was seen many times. CDR3 in DNA: TGCAGTGCTAGCAAATACAGGGGAATAAACAATGAGCAGTTCTTC. This translates into CSASKYRGINNEQFF. The gene calls are TRBV20-1 and TRBJ2-1; 7 nucleotides agree with TRBD1. The germline V gene has CDR1 DFQATT and CDR2 SNEGSKA (reference sequence). The CDR3 consists of 15 residues. The V gene end was trimmed by 3 bases and the J gene end by 5 bases; junction bases not matched to a gene: 10.

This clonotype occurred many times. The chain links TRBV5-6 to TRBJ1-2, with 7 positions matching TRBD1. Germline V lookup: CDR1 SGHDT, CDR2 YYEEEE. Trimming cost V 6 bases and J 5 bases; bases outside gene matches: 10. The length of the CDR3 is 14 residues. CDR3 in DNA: TGTGCCAGCACCGTGGACAGGAGTTCTTATGGCTACACCTTC. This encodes CASTVDRSSYGYTF.

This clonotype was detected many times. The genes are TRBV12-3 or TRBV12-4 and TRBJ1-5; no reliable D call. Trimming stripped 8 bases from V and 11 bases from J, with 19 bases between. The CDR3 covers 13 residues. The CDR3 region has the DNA TGTGCCAGCCGCATACTGCCGGACCAGGCCCAGCATTTT. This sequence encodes CASRILPDQAQHF.

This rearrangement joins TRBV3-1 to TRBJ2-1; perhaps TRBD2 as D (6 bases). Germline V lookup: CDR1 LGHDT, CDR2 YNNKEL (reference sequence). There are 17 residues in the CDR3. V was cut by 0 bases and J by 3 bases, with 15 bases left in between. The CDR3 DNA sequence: TGTGCCAGCAGCCAAGATTTCGGGCGGGATATCTACAATGAGCAGTTCTTC. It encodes CASSQDFGRDIYNEQFF.

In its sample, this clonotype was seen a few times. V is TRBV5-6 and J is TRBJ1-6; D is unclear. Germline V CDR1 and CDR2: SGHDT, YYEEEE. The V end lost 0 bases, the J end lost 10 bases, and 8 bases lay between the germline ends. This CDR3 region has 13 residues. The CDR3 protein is CASSLGGGSPLHF. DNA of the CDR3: TGTGCCAGCAGCTTGGGCGGAGGATCACCCCTCCACTTT.

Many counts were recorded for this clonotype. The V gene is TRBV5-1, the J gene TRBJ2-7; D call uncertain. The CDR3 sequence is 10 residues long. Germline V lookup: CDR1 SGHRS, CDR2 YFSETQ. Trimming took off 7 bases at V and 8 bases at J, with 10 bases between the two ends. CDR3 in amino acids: CASEIRQQYV. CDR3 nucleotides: TGCGCCAGCGAAATAAGGCAGCAGTACGTC.